The rows below give T cell receptor beta chains drawn from one sample of a study of Graves' ophthalmopathy and Graves' hyperthyroidism. TCRdb re-derived calls from the multiplex PCR reads in MiXCR, one entry per CDR3 protein. The repertoire holds around 520,000 distinct CDR3 sequences, just under 40% seen once, with about 4.2% in the top ten. Sequencing was performed on peripheral blood or thyroid tissue (not recorded which). The receptors were sampled from an adult man with Graves' hyperthyroidism. The CDR3 runs from the conserved cysteine through the conserved F or W. The D gene is left open where the match is weak. The size entry is marked missing in some rows and otherwise reads once, few, many or a size class.

.	TRBJ1-4	TRBV10-3	.	CAISESQGATNEKLFF	TGTGCCATCAGTGAGTCTCAGGGTGCAACTAATGAAAAACTGTTTTTT
few	TRBJ2-5	TRBV6-1	.	CASSIGPQGETQYF	TGTGCCAGCAGTATCGGTCCCCAGGGAGAGACCCAGTACTTC
many	TRBJ1-2	TRBV20-1	.	CSASNGEGTNYGYTF	TGCAGTGCTAGTAACGGGGAGGGCACTAACTATGGCTACACCTTC
few	TRBJ2-7	TRBV19	TRBD1	CAWDRDRGYEQYF	TGTGCCTGGGACCGGGACAGGGGTTACGAGCAGTACTTC
.	TRBJ2-5	TRBV20-1	.	CSTRDYVGSGTPTTKETQYF	TGCAGTACTAGAGATTATGTTGGGTCGGGTACCCCCACAACGAAAGAGACCCAGTACTTC
many	TRBJ2-5	TRBV12-3/TRBV12-4	TRBD2	CASSSLAGVSQYF	TGTGCCAGCAGCTCACTAGCGGGAGTATCCCAGTACTTC
few	TRBJ2-7	TRBV3-1	TRBD1	CASSHWGQGRSYEQYF	TGTGCCAGCAGTCATTGGGGACAGGGCAGATCCTACGAGCAGTACTTC
many	TRBJ1-5	TRBV7-9	.	CASSLVNQPQHF	TGTGCCAGCAGCTTGGTCAATCAGCCCCAGCATTTT
few	TRBJ1-3	TRBV12-3/TRBV12-4	.	CASSFQLRTTGGNTIYF	TGTGCCAGCAGTTTTCAACTTCGGACCACTGGAGGAAACACCATATATTTT
.	TRBJ2-2	TRBV12-3/TRBV12-4	.	CASTPAFGGSYTGELFF	TGTGCCAGCACCCCCGCTTTTGGCGGGTCATACACCGGGGAGCTGTTTTTT
few	TRBJ2-3	TRBV5-1	.	CASSFGQVNTDTQYF	TGCGCCAGCAGCTTTGGGCAGGTTAACACAGATACGCAGTATTTT
.	TRBJ2-7	TRBV29-1	.	CSVVTGSYEQYF	TGCAGCGTTGTCACAGGGTCCTACGAGCAGTACTTC
few	TRBJ2-2	TRBV6-5	TRBD2	CASSGSGVPVRGELFF	TGTGCCAGCAGTGGAAGCGGGGTCCCTGTTCGCGGGGAGCTGTTTTTT
many	TRBJ2-7	TRBV25-1	TRBD2	CASSTSVEQYF	TGTGCCAGCAGCACTAGCGTCGAGCAGTACTTC
many	TRBJ1-1	TRBV7-8	TRBD1	CASSPLPLGQGFINTEAFF	TGTGCCAGCAGCCCCCTCCCCCTGGGACAGGGTTTCATCAACACTGAAGCTTTCTTT
many	TRBJ1-1	TRBV2	.	CASSGGEETEAFF	TGTGCCAGCAGTGGGGGAGAGGAAACTGAAGCTTTCTTT
many	TRBJ2-6	TRBV19	TRBD2	CASSIGGARGANVLTF	TGTGCCAGTAGTATCGGGGGGGCGAGGGGGGCCAACGTCCTGACTTTC
many	TRBJ2-7	TRBV7-8	TRBD1	CASSLALTGLDEQYF	TGTGCCAGCAGCTTAGCGTTGACAGGGCTGGACGAGCAGTACTTC
many	TRBJ1-2	TRBV6-1	TRBD1	CASSDRDRVGGYTF	TGTGCCAGCAGTGACCGGGACAGGGTCGGCGGCTACACCTTC
few	TRBJ1-2	TRBV2	.	CASSEGWADAAIANYGYTF	TGTGCCAGCAGTGAAGGTTGGGCTGACGCCGCAATAGCTAACTATGGCTACACCTTC
many	TRBJ2-5	TRBV7-2	.	CASSLAGSQTQYF	TGTGCCAGCAGCTTAGCGGGGAGCCAGACCCAGTACTTC
many	TRBJ1-5	TRBV6-5	.	CATKRWVVDQPQHF	TGTGCCACCAAACGTTGGGTAGTTGATCAGCCCCAGCATTTT
few	TRBJ1-5	TRBV19	TRBD1	CASSRQGAGGQPQHF	TGTGCCAGTAGTAGACAGGGGGCCGGGGGTCAGCCCCAGCATTTT
many	TRBJ2-7	TRBV14	.	CASSQDIYSSYEQYF	TGTGCCAGCAGCCAAGATATCTACAGCTCCTACGAGCAGTACTTC
many	TRBJ1-3	TRBV20-1	.	CSATEGSSSGNTIYF	TGCAGTGCTACTGAGGGGAGTTCCTCTGGAAACACCATATATTTT
many	TRBJ2-6	TRBV19	.	CASNPRGVGNVLTF	TGTGCCAGTAACCCTAGGGGGGTAGGCAACGTCCTGACTTTC
many	TRBJ2-7	TRBV10-3	.	CAISESRGTRDYEQYF	TGTGCCATCAGTGAGTCCCGTGGCACTAGGGATTACGAGCAGTACTTC
many	TRBJ1-2	TRBV19	.	CASSVGQRNYGYTF	TGTGCCAGTAGTGTTGGACAGAGAAACTATGGCTACACCTTC
.	TRBJ1-2	TRBV6-5	TRBD1	CASSWDRNNGHTF	TGTGCCAGCAGCTGGGACAGGAATAATGGCCACACCTTC
.	TRBJ1-1	TRBV19	.	CASSGRRGGTEAFF	TGTGCCAGTAGCGGCCGACGGGGGGGAACTGAAGCTTTCTTT
few	TRBJ1-2	TRBV12-5	.	CASGLGQLYGYTF	TGTGCTAGTGGTTTGGGACAGTTATATGGCTACACCTTC
many	TRBJ1-1	TRBV7-6	.	CASSLVQGLMNTEAFF	TGTGCCAGCAGCTTAGTACAGGGACTGATGAACACTGAAGCTTTCTTT
few	TRBJ2-2	TRBV2	TRBD2	CARGSRLANTGELFF	TGTGCCAGGGGTTCTCGACTAGCCAACACCGGGGAGCTGTTTTTT
.	TRBJ2-3	TRBV10-3	TRBD1	CAISDSRTGGSTDTQYF	TGTGCCATCAGTGATTCCCGGACAGGCGGTAGCACAGATACGCAGTATTTT
.	TRBJ1-5	TRBV7-8	TRBD1	CAGSQQQGASNQPQHF	TGTGCCGGCAGCCAACAACAGGGGGCAAGCAATCAGCCCCAGCATTTT
.	TRBJ2-5	TRBV10-3	.	CAISLLGTQETQYF	TGTGCCATCAGTTTACTAGGGACCCAAGAGACCCAGTACTTC
.	TRBJ2-7	TRBV5-1	.	CASSFGSHEQYF	TGCGCCAGCAGCTTTGGTAGCCACGAGCAGTACTTC
.	TRBJ2-7	TRBV29-1	TRBD1	CSVEGAGEQYF	TGCAGCGTCGAGGGGGCTGGCGAGCAGTACTTC
.	TRBJ2-7	TRBV5-1	.	CASSLRGAGHEQYF	TGCGCCAGCAGCCTTCGTGGGGCTGGGCACGAGCAGTACTTC
many	TRBJ1-1	TRBV6-5	.	CASSYSWGQNTEAFF	TGTGCCAGCAGTTACTCATGGGGGCAGAACACTGAAGCTTTCTTT
many	TRBJ1-2	TRBV20-1	.	CSAVNTGLGGDGYTF	TGCAGTGCCGTCAATACGGGGCTGGGCGGGGATGGCTACACCTTC
many	TRBJ1-5	TRBV9	TRBD1	CASSVVLYRGRDNQPQHF	TGTGCCAGCAGCGTAGTCCTATACAGGGGAAGGGACAATCAGCCCCAGCATTTT
few	TRBJ2-1	TRBV20-1	TRBD2	CSATNSGGSNEQFF	TGCAGTGCTACTAACTCGGGAGGGAGCAATGAGCAGTTCTTC
many	TRBJ2-7	TRBV29-1	.	CSVRQGLYEQYF	TGCAGCGTAAGACAGGGACTCTACGAGCAGTACTTC
many	TRBJ2-7	TRBV5-1	TRBD2	CASSSVTSGRSNEQYF	TGCGCCAGCAGCTCCGTGACTAGCGGGAGGTCTAACGAGCAGTACTTC
.	TRBJ2-2	TRBV5-1	TRBD1	CASSIPRTGGTGELFF	TGTGCCAGCAGCATACCCAGGACAGGGGGCACCGGGGAGCTGTTTTTT
.	TRBJ1-5	TRBV10-3	TRBD1	CAISWDSHQPQHF	TGTGCCATCAGCTGGGACAGCCATCAGCCCCAGCATTTT
many	TRBJ2-7	TRBV13	.	CASSLRQSYEQYF	TGTGCCAGCAGCCTAAGACAGTCCTACGAGCAGTACTTC
many	TRBJ1-5	TRBV9	.	CASSVQLPAGYQPQHF	TGTGCCAGCAGCGTACAACTCCCGGCGGGCTATCAGCCCCAGCATTTT
many	TRBJ1-1	TRBV6-5	.	CASSYLGARNTEAFF	TGTGCCAGCAGTTACTTGGGGGCTCGGAACACTGAAGCTTTCTTT
.	TRBJ2-7	TRBV12-3/TRBV12-4	TRBD2	CASSTGTSGRALYEQYF	TGTGCCAGCAGCACCGGGACTAGCGGGAGGGCCCTCTACGAGCAGTACTTC
.	TRBJ2-1	TRBV25-1	.	CASIPDGSSYNEQFF	TGTGCCAGCATTCCTGACGGAAGCTCATACAATGAGCAGTTCTTC
many	TRBJ2-7	TRBV7-2	.	CASSHREEQYF	TGTGCCAGCAGCCACCGGGAGGAGCAGTACTTC
many	TRBJ2-7	TRBV20-1	.	CSAAPGPEQYF	TGCAGTGCCGCCCCCGGACCCGAGCAGTACTTC
.	TRBJ2-3	TRBV15	TRBD2	CATSRGRGAGILGTQYF	TGTGCCACCAGCAGAGGGAGGGGAGCGGGAATCCTAGGTACGCAGTATTTT